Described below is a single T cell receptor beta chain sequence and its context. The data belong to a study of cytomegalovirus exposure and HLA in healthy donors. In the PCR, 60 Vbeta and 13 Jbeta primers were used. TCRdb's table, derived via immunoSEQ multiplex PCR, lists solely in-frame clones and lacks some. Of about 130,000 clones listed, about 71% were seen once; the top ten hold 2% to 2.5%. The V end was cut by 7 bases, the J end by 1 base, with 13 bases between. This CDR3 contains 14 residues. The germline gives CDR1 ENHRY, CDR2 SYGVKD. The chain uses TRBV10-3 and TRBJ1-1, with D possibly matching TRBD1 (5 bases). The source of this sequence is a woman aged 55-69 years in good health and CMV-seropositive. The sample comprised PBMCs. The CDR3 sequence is CAITAGFGNTEAFF. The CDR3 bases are TGTGCCATCACAGCAGGGTTCGGGAACACTGAAGCTTTCTTT.